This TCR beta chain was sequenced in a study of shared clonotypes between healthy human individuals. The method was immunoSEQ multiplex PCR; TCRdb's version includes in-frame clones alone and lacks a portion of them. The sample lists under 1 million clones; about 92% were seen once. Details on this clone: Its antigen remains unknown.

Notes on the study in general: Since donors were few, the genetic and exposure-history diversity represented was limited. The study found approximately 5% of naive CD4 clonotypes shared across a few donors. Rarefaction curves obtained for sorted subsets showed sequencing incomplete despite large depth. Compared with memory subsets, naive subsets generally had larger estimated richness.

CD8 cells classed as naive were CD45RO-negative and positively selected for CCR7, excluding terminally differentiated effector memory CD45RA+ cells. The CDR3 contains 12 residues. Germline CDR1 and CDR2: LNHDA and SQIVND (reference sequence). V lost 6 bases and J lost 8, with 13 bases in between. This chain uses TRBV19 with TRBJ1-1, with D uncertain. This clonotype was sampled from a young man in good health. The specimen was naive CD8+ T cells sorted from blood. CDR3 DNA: TGTGCCAGTAGCCCGATGGGAAACGAAGCTTTCTTT. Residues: CASSPMGNEAFF.